This T cell receptor (beta chain) was recorded in a study of OX40 agonist ivuxolimab in advanced cancers. The study in broad terms: Ivuxolimab, which targeted the costimulatory receptor OX40 (CD134), was an agonistic, fully human IgG2 monoclonal antibody. In the dose-escalation cohort, more than 75% of patients were male, and the mean age was approximately 64 years, with a range of about 23 to 80. Of the approximately 54 dose-escalation patients, hepatocellular carcinoma was present in around 19, melanoma in approximately 15, renal cell carcinoma in 9 and head and neck cancer in 9. The monotherapy dose-escalation portion (N ≈ 50 patients) of the phase I ivuxolimab trial is reported in the paper. Partial responses occurred in three dose-escalation patients, of whom one had hepatocellular carcinoma and two had cutaneous melanoma. Patients were allowed to have had prior anti-PD-1, anti-PD-L1 or anti-CTLA-4 therapy, and approximately 40% of the dose-escalation patients had been treated with checkpoint inhibitors. Intravenous ivuxolimab was administered to patients every 2 weeks at six dose levels: 0.01, 0.1, 0.3, 1.5, 3 and 10 mg/kg. The purpose of peripheral TCRbeta sequencing was to test whether ivuxolimab changed TCR sequence diversity and led to clonal T-cell expansion.

Note on this clone: Which antigen it targets is not known. No clone much larger than this one lies a single base away; base qualities are absent.

Genomic DNA was isolated from the sorted cells so that the TCRbeta CDR3 region could be sequenced. The immunoSEQ Assay was used to sequence the TCRbeta CDR3 regions. TCRdb provides this immuneACCESS table in a form limited to in-frame rearrangements. Some clones are lacking; in checked studies, under half of them reflect an unresolved V gene, and why the rest are absent is not known. Present in this sample are approximately 89,000 clones, about 88% of which were seen just once. The ten biggest clones cover about 0.28% of the sample. The CDR3 measures 15 amino acids from cysteine to phenylalanine. The only DNA kept is the CDR3, 45 bases in frame from the first base. V and J lose 0 bases and 2 bases, and a span of 10 bases separates them. The germline V gene yields MNHEY for CDR1 and SVGAGI for CDR2. Patients with autoimmune disease history or receiving systemic immunosuppression were excluded from the trial. Peripheral blood for TCR sequencing was collected from all dose cohorts at baseline, on cycle 4 day 1, and on cycle 7 day 1. Samples were obtained from an open-label, multicenter, first-in-human phase I dose-escalation trial of ivuxolimab. Adults with locally advanced or metastatic melanoma, renal cell carcinoma, hepatocellular carcinoma or head and neck squamous cell carcinoma were enrolled in the trial. Before TCR sequencing, CD4+ T cells and CD8+ T cells from peripheral blood were sorted into separate populations.

What the study reported, not specific to this receptor: In partial responders in the 0.1-3.0 mg/kg groups, normalized peripheral clonal expansion was found to be among the lowest, especially among CD8+ T cells. At doses of 0.1 to 3.0 mg/kg, clonal expansion of both CD4+ and CD8+ T cells in blood was seen between baseline and week 6. After ivuxolimab, CD8+ T cells had more expanded clones than CD4+ T cells on average. Low levels of normalized T-cell clonal expansion were also seen in some nonresponding patients. Antigen specificity was not determined for the clonally expanded peripheral T cells.

This material consisted of CD4+ or CD8+ T cells sorted from blood, taken in a trial of the OX40 agonist ivuxolimab. The sequence came from an adult with an advanced solid tumor such as melanoma, head and neck, liver or kidney cancer. The rearranged chain carries TRBV6-5 and TRBJ1-2; TRBD1 is a possible D gene, resting on 5 matching bases. CDR3 sequence: CASSYSGQPNYGYTF. Read as DNA, the sequence is TGTGCCAGCAGTTACTCGGGGCAGCCCAACTATGGCTACACCTTC.